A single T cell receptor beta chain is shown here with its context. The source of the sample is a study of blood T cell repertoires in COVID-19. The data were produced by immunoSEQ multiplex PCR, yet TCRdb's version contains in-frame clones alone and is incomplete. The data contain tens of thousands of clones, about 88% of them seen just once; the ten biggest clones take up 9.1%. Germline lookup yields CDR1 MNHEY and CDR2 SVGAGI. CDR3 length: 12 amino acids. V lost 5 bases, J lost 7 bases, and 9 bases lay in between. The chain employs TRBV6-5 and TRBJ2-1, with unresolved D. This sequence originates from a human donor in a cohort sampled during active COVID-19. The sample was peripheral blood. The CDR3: CASSKPENEQFF. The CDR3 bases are TGTGCCAGCAGTAAGCCGGAGAATGAGCAGTTCTTC.